This is a list of T cell receptor beta chains from one sample in a study of blood T cells in healthy people across ages. From the 5' RACE reads, TCRdb called clonotypes with MiXCR, one entry per CDR3 protein. The sample lists some 1,500,000 distinct CDR3 sequences; about 42% were seen once. The sample consisted of blood. Every receptor here comes from a woman younger than 30 in good health. Each CDR3 is given with its conserved first and last residue. The D gene is left open where the match is weak. Clone size, where shown, is once, few, many, or a class for clones that have expanded.

V gene: TRBV6-2/TRBV6-3; clone size: few; J gene: TRBJ1-2; CDR3 length: 14; D gene: .; CDR3 protein: CASRDNGVNYGYTF; CDR3 DNA: TGTGCCAGCAGGGACAACGGGGTGAACTATGGCTACACCTTC
V gene: TRBV20-1; clone size: many; J gene: TRBJ2-5; CDR3 length: 15; D gene: TRBD2; CDR3 protein: CSAQRTSGGQETQYF; CDR3 DNA: TGCAGTGCACAGCGGACTAGCGGGGGACAAGAGACCCAGTACTTC
V gene: TRBV6-5; clone size: .; J gene: TRBJ1-4; CDR3 length: 13; D gene: .; CDR3 protein: CASTAGPDDRLFF; CDR3 DNA: TGTGCCAGCACCGCGGGCCCCGATGATCGGCTGTTTTTT
V gene: TRBV4-1; clone size: .; J gene: TRBJ2-7; CDR3 length: 15; D gene: TRBD1; CDR3 protein: CASSLETGKAYERYF; CDR3 DNA: TGCGCCAGCAGCCTTGAGACAGGGAAGGCCTACGAGCGGTACTTC
V gene: TRBV30; clone size: few; J gene: TRBJ1-1; CDR3 length: 10; D gene: .; CDR3 protein: CAWSATEAFF; CDR3 DNA: TGTGCCTGGAGCGCCACTGAAGCTTTCTTT
V gene: TRBV6-2/TRBV6-3; clone size: .; J gene: TRBJ1-2; CDR3 length: 14; D gene: .; CDR3 protein: CASSYSGSAYGYTF; CDR3 DNA: TGTGCCAGCAGTTACTCGGGCAGCGCCTATGGCTACACCTTC
V gene: TRBV5-1; clone size: many; J gene: TRBJ2-1; CDR3 length: 13; D gene: .; CDR3 protein: CASSVGSGNEQFF; CDR3 DNA: TGCGCCAGCAGCGTGGGGTCGGGTAATGAGCAGTTCTTC
V gene: TRBV6-2/TRBV6-3; clone size: .; J gene: TRBJ2-7; CDR3 length: 17; D gene: TRBD2; CDR3 protein: CASSYSKGLARYYEQYF; CDR3 DNA: TGTGCCAGCAGTTACTCGAAGGGACTAGCGAGGTACTACGAGCAGTACTTC
V gene: TRBV7-9; clone size: .; J gene: TRBJ2-5; CDR3 length: 14; D gene: TRBD2; CDR3 protein: CASMLAGGPNEQYF; CDR3 DNA: TGTGCCAGCATGCTAGCGGGGGGGCCTAATGAGCAGTACTTC
V gene: TRBV6-5; clone size: .; J gene: TRBJ1-2; CDR3 length: 11; D gene: TRBD1; CDR3 protein: CAGRYRGAYTF; CDR3 DNA: TGTGCCGGCAGATACAGGGGTGCCTACACCTTC
V gene: TRBV20-1; clone size: .; J gene: TRBJ2-5; CDR3 length: 14; D gene: .; CDR3 protein: CSARDRAAQETQYF; CDR3 DNA: TGCAGTGCTAGAGATCGGGCAGCCCAAGAGACCCAGTACTTC
V gene: TRBV20-1; clone size: .; J gene: TRBJ1-5; CDR3 length: 15; D gene: TRBD1; CDR3 protein: CSARPGQGDWQPQHF; CDR3 DNA: TGCAGTGCTAGACCGGGACAGGGAGATTGGCAGCCCCAGCATTTT
V gene: TRBV29-1; clone size: once; J gene: TRBJ2-7; CDR3 length: 12; D gene: TRBD1; CDR3 protein: CSVATGGYEQYF; CDR3 DNA: TGCAGCGTAGCGACAGGGGGTTACGAGCAGTACTTC
V gene: TRBV6-5; clone size: few; J gene: TRBJ1-6; CDR3 length: 18; D gene: .; CDR3 protein: CASSYSGGGSSYNSPLHF; CDR3 DNA: TGTGCCAGCAGTTACTCTGGGGGGGGGAGCTCCTATAATTCACCCCTCCACTTT
V gene: TRBV9; clone size: .; J gene: TRBJ2-1; CDR3 length: 16; D gene: .; CDR3 protein: CASSGAGTFLDNEQFF; CDR3 DNA: TGTGCCAGCAGCGGCGCCGGGACGTTCCTCGACAATGAGCAGTTCTTC
V gene: TRBV7-9; clone size: .; J gene: TRBJ1-4; CDR3 length: 14; D gene: TRBD1; CDR3 protein: CASSSGTGWRKLFF; CDR3 DNA: TGTGCCAGCAGCTCCGGGACAGGGTGGCGAAAACTGTTTTTT
V gene: TRBV30; clone size: .; J gene: TRBJ2-1; CDR3 length: 12; D gene: .; CDR3 protein: CAWSPLRNEQFF; CDR3 DNA: TGTGCCTGGAGCCCCCTCCGGAATGAGCAGTTCTTT
V gene: TRBV28; clone size: .; J gene: TRBJ1-5; CDR3 length: 15; D gene: .; CDR3 protein: CASRETGGGYQPQHF; CDR3 DNA: TGTGCCAGCAGGGAAACTGGGGGGGGATATCAGCCCCAGCATTTT
V gene: TRBV3-1; clone size: once; J gene: TRBJ1-1; CDR3 length: 13; D gene: .; CDR3 protein: CASSPRVGGEAFF; CDR3 DNA: TGTGCCAGCAGCCCCAGGGTAGGTGGGGAAGCTTTCTTT
V gene: TRBV28; clone size: .; J gene: TRBJ2-7; CDR3 length: 14; D gene: TRBD1; CDR3 protein: CASIPGTVSYEQYF; CDR3 DNA: TGTGCCAGCATACCTGGGACAGTTAGCTACGAGCAGTACTTC
V gene: TRBV6-1; clone size: few; J gene: TRBJ2-2; CDR3 length: 13; D gene: .; CDR3 protein: CASHQSNTGELFF; CDR3 DNA: TGTGCCAGTCACCAGTCGAACACCGGGGAGCTGTTTTTT
V gene: TRBV20-1; clone size: .; J gene: TRBJ2-7; CDR3 length: 15; D gene: .; CDR3 protein: CSASAGLLLYYEQYF; CDR3 DNA: TGCAGTGCTAGCGCAGGCCTTCTGCTTTACTACGAGCAGTACTTC
V gene: TRBV18; clone size: once; J gene: TRBJ1-1; CDR3 length: 16; D gene: .; CDR3 protein: CASSPPRGWMNTEAFF; CDR3 DNA: TGTGCCAGCTCACCACCCCGGGGTTGGATGAACACTGAAGCTTTCTTT
V gene: TRBV4-3; clone size: few; J gene: TRBJ2-7; CDR3 length: 15; D gene: .; CDR3 protein: CASSQEGNRAYEQYF; CDR3 DNA: TGCGCCAGCAGCCAAGAGGGGAACAGAGCCTACGAGCAGTACTTC
V gene: TRBV6-5; clone size: .; J gene: TRBJ2-5; CDR3 length: 16; D gene: TRBD2; CDR3 protein: CASSYNRLAEQETQYF; CDR3 DNA: TGTGCCAGCAGTTACAACCGACTAGCGGAGCAAGAGACCCAGTACTTC
V gene: TRBV20-1; clone size: .; J gene: TRBJ1-5; CDR3 length: 15; D gene: .; CDR3 protein: CSARDYGSRNQPQHF; CDR3 DNA: TGCAGTGCTAGAGATTATGGTTCTAGGAATCAGCCCCAGCATTTT
V gene: TRBV30; clone size: .; J gene: TRBJ1-1; CDR3 length: 15; D gene: .; CDR3 protein: CAWSDPSSGNTEAFF; CDR3 DNA: TGTGCCTGGAGTGACCCCTCCTCGGGGAACACTGAAGCTTTCTTT
V gene: TRBV29-1; clone size: .; J gene: TRBJ2-6; CDR3 length: 16; D gene: TRBD1; CDR3 protein: CSVSDRGMAGANVLTF; CDR3 DNA: TGCAGCGTTTCAGACAGGGGAATGGCTGGGGCCAACGTCCTGACTTTC
V gene: TRBV10-1; clone size: few; J gene: TRBJ2-3; CDR3 length: 15; D gene: .; CDR3 protein: CASSTGGAGTDTQYF; CDR3 DNA: TGCGCCAGCAGTACTGGGGGGGCCGGCACAGATACGCAGTATTTT
V gene: TRBV29-1; clone size: .; J gene: TRBJ2-3; CDR3 length: 11; D gene: TRBD2; CDR3 protein: CSVGDCGGRYF; CDR3 DNA: TGCAGCGTTGGGGATTGTGGCGGGAGGTATTTT
V gene: TRBV28; clone size: few; J gene: TRBJ2-1; CDR3 length: 17; D gene: TRBD1; CDR3 protein: CASSLRGQEWVYNEQFF; CDR3 DNA: TGTGCCAGCAGTTTGCGAGGACAGGAGTGGGTCTACAATGAGCAGTTCTTC
V gene: TRBV3-1; clone size: .; J gene: TRBJ1-2; CDR3 length: 12; D gene: .; CDR3 protein: CASSQDNGGYTF; CDR3 DNA: TGTGCCAGCAGCCAAGATAATGGTGGCTACACCTTC
V gene: TRBV20-1; clone size: .; J gene: TRBJ2-3; CDR3 length: 15; D gene: .; CDR3 protein: CSAKRGGGSTDTQYF; CDR3 DNA: TGCAGTGCTAAGAGGGGGGGGGGATCCACAGATACGCAGTATTTT
V gene: TRBV6-2/TRBV6-3; clone size: .; J gene: TRBJ2-1; CDR3 length: 15; D gene: TRBD2; CDR3 protein: CASRGTRGRYNEQFF; CDR3 DNA: TGTGCCAGCAGAGGGACTAGAGGGAGGTACAATGAGCAGTTCTTC
V gene: TRBV29-1; clone size: .; J gene: TRBJ2-7; CDR3 length: 13; D gene: .; CDR3 protein: CSVEGQGIGEQYF; CDR3 DNA: TGCAGCGTTGAAGGGCAGGGGATAGGCGAGCAGTACTTC
V gene: TRBV27; clone size: .; J gene: TRBJ2-7; CDR3 length: 14; D gene: TRBD1; CDR3 protein: CASSFLGTGYEQYF; CDR3 DNA: TGTGCCAGCAGTTTTCTCGGGACAGGCTACGAGCAGTACTTC